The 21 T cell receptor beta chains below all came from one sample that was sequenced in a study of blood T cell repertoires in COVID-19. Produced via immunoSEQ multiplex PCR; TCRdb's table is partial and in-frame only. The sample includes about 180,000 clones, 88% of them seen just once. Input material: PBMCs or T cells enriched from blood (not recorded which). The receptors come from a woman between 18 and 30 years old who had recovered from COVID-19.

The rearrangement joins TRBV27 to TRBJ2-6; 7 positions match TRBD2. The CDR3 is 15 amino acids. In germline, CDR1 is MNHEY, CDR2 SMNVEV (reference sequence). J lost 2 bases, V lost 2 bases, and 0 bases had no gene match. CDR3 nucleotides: TGTGCCAGCAGTTTAGGGGGGGCTGGGGCCAACGTCCTGACTTTC. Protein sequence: CASSLGGAGANVLTF.

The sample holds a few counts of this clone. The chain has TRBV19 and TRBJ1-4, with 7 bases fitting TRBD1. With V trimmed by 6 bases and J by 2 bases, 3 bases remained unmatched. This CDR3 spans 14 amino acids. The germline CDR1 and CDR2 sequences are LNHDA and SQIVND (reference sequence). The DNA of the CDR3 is TGTGCCAGTAGACCGGGACAGACTAATGAAAAACTGTTTTTT. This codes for CASRPGQTNEKLFF.

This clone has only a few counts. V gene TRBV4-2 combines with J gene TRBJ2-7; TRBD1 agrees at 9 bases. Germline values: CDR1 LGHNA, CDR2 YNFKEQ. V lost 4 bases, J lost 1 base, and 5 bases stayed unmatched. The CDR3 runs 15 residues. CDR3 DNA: TGTGCCAGCAGCCGAACAGGGGGCGCTTCCTACGAGCAGTACTTC. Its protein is CASSRTGGASYEQYF.

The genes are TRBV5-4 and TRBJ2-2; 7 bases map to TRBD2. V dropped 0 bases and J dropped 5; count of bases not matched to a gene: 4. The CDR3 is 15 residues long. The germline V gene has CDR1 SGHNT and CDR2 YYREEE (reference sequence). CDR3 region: CASSLERGVTGELFF. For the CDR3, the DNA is TGTGCCAGCAGCTTGGAACGGGGGGTTACCGGGGAGCTGTTTTTT.

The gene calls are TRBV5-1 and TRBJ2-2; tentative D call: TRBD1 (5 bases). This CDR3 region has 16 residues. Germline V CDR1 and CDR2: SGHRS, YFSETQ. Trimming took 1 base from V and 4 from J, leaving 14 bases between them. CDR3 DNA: TGCGCCAGCAGCTTGTGGCAGGGCGTGGGCACCGGGGAGCTGTTTTTT. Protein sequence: CASSLWQGVGTGELFF.

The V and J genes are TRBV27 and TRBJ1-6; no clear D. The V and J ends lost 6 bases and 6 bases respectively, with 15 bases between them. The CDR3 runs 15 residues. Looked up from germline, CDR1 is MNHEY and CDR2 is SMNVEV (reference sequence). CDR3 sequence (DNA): TGTGCCAGCAGGGAAATTGGGCCCACTAATTCACCCCTCCACTTT. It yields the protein CASREIGPTNSPLHF.

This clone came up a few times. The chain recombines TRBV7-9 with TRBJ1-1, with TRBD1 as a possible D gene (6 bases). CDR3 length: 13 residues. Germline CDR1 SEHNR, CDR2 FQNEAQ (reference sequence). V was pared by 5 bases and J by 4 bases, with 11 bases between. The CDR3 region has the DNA TGTGCCAGCAGCGCAGGGGCTGGCACTGAAGCTTTCTTT. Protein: CASSAGAGTEAFF.

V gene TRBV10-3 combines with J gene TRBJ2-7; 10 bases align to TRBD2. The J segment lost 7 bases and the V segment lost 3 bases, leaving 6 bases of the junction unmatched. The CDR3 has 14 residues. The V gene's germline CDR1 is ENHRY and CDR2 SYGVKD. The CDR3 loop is CAISESSGRKEQYF. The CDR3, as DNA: TGTGCCATCAGTGAAAGTAGCGGGAGGAAAGAGCAGTACTTC.

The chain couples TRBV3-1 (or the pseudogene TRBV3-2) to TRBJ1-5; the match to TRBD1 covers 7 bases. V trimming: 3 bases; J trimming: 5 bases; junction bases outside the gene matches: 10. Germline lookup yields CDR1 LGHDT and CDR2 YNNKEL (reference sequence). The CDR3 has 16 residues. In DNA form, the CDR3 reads TGTGCCAGCAGCCAGATGGCAGGGGGTGTAGATCAGCCCCAGCATTTT. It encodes CASSQMAGGVDQPQHF.

CDR3 DNA: TGTGCCAGCAGAGGGGAAAAGGGGCCAACCTACAATGAGCAGTTCTTC. As protein: CASRGEKGPTYNEQFF. The J gene is TRBJ2-1, the V gene TRBV28, with D perhaps matching TRBD1 (5 bases). This CDR3 comprises 16 residues. CDR1 is MDHEN, CDR2 SYDVKM, per germline. V gave up 6 bases and J gave up 2 bases, with 17 bases separating them.

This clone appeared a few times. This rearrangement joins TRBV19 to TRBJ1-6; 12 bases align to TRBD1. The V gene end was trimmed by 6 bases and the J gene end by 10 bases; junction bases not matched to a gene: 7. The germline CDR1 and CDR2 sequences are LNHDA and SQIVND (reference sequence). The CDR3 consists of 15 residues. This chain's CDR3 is CASRGTGGAQSPLHF. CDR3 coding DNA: TGTGCCAGTAGGGGGACAGGGGGCGCTCAGTCACCCCTCCACTTT.

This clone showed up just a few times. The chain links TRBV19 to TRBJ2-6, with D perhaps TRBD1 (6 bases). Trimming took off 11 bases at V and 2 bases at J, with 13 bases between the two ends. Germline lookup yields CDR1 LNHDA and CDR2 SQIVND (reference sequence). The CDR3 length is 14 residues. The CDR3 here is CAVGADPGANVLTF. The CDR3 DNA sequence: TGTGCCGTGGGGGCGGACCCTGGGGCCAACGTCCTGACTTTC.

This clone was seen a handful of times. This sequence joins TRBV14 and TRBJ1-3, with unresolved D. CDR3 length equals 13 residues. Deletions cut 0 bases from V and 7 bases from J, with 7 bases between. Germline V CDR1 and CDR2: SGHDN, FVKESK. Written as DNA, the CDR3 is TGTGCCAGCAGCCAAGACTGGAGGAACACCATATATTTT. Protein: CASSQDWRNTIYF.

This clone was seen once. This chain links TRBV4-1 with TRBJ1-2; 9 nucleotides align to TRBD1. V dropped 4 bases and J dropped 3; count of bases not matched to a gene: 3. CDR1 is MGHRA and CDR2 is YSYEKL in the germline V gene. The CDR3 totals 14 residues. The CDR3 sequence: CASSRDRADYGYTF. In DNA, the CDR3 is TGCGCCAGCAGCCGGGACAGGGCGGACTATGGCTACACCTTC.

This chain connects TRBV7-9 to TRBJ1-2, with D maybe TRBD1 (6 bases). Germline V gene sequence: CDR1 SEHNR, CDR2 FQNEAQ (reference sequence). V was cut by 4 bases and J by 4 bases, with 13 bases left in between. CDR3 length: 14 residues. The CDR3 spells CASSSLQGSYGYTF. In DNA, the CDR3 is TGTGCCAGCAGCTCCCTACAGGGCTCCTATGGCTACACCTTC.

The DNA for the CDR3 is TGTGCCAGCAGCTCCCAGGAGGAGGGACGTAATTCACCCCTCCACTTT. Encoded protein: CASSSQEEGRNSPLHF. J is TRBJ1-6 and V is TRBV13, with a possible D match to TRBD1 (5 bases). CDR3 size: 16 residues. CDR1 and CDR2 (germline): PRHDT, FYEKMQ (reference sequence). Trimming took 4 bases from V and 6 from J, leaving 16 bases between them.

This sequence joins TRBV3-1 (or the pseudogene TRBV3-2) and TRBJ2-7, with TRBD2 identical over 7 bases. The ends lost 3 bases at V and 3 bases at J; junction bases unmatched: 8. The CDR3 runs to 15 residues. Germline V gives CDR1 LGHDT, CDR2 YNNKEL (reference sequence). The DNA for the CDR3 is TGTGCCAGCAGCCAGGATACTAGCGTTAACTACGAGCAGTACTTC. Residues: CASSQDTSVNYEQYF.

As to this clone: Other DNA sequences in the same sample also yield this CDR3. DNA for the CDR3: TGTGCCAGCAGCTTTACAGGGGACTATGGCTACACCTTC. Its protein is CASSFTGDYGYTF. V and J are TRBV12-3 or TRBV12-4 and TRBJ1-2; 7 bases fit TRBD1. The CDR3 consists of 13 residues. Trimming removed 6 bases from V and 3 bases from J; junction bases left unmatched: 4.

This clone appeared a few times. Written as DNA, the CDR3 is TGCGCCAGCAGCGGGCAGGGAGGCTCTGGAAACACCATATATTTT. Its translation is CASSGQGGSGNTIYF. The chain has TRBV5-1 and TRBJ1-3; maybe TRBD1 (5 bases). This CDR3 has 15 amino acids. Germline V gene data show CDR1 as SGHRS and CDR2 as YFSETQ. V shed 4 bases and J shed 0 bases, with 11 bases lying between them.

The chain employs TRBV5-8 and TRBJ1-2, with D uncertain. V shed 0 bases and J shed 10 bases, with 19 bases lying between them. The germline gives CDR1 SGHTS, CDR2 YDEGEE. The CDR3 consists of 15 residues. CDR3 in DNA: TGTGCCAGCAGCTTGGTTGGTATTTGGAGTGGCGCCTACACCTTC. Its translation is CASSLVGIWSGAYTF.

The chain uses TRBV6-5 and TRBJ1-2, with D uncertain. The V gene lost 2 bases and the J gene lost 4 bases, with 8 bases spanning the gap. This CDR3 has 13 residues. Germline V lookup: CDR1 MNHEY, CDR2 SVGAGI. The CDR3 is CASSYGQPYGYTF. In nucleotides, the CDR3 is TGTGCCAGCAGTTACGGGCAACCCTATGGCTACACCTTC.